This T cell receptor (beta chain) was profiled in a study of blood T cell repertoires in COVID-19. As handled by the study authors: Counts of nucleated cells, estimated from reference gene primer amplification, were obtained. TCRdb's table, derived via immunoSEQ multiplex PCR, lists solely in-frame clones and lacks some. The DNA was the basis for D and trimming; V, J and clone size are from that table. The table shows 150,000 or so clones, with approximately 87% occurring only once. Germline V gene sequence: CDR1 SGDLS, CDR2 YYNGEE. With 6 bases clipped from V and 1 base from J, the junction kept 5 bases outside the gene matches. The CDR3 is 14 amino acids.

This TCR derives from a woman between 65 and 79 years old with acute or convalescent COVID-19. This rearrangement joins TRBV9 to TRBJ2-5, with 8 bases identical to TRBD2. The sequencing sample was made of peripheral blood. The CDR3 region is CASTSGQIQETQYF. CDR3 DNA sequence: TGTGCCAGCACTAGCGGGCAGATCCAAGAGACCCAGTACTTC. The full variable domain, rest sourced from reference TRBV9 and TRBJ2-5, is DSGVTQTPKHLITATGQRVTLRCSPRSGDLSVYWYQQSLDQGLQFLIQYYNGEERAKGNILERFSAQQFPDLHSELNLSSLELGDSALYFCASTSGQIQETQYFGPGTRLLVL.